A single sample is the source of the 27 T cell receptor beta chains below, sequenced in a study of T cells in localized non-small cell lung cancer. Using immunoSEQ multiplex PCR, the repertoire was profiled, and TCRdb retains in-frame clones only, with some absent. In the table there are fewer than 400 clones, 20% to 30% of which are singletons. The starting material was lung tumor tissue, obtained before any cancer treatment. The receptors stem from a man aged 40 to 70 with stage III squamous cell lung carcinoma.

The sample holds a few counts of this clone. The chain joins TRBV6-8 to TRBJ2-1, with TRBD1 matching over 10 bases. The CDR3 extends over 14 amino acids. V lost 6 bases to trimming and J lost 8 bases; unmatched junction nucleotides: 7. CDR1 is MNHGY, CDR2 SAAAGT, per germline. The CDR3 is CASSRDRGLDEQFF. For the CDR3, the DNA is TGTGCCAGCAGCCGGGACAGGGGTTTGGATGAGCAGTTCTTC.

This clone has just a few counts. The V gene is TRBV11-3, the J gene TRBJ1-1; possibly TRBD1 for D (5 bases). The CDR3 spans 16 residues. From germline, CDR1 is SGHNT and CDR2 YENEEA. V was trimmed by 3 bases and J by 0 bases, leaving 14 bases between them. The CDR3: CASSFSTATLNTEAFF. For the CDR3, the DNA is TGTGCCAGCAGCTTTTCGACAGCTACCCTGAACACTGAAGCTTTCTTT.

The V gene is TRBV19, the J gene TRBJ2-2; 7 bases line up with TRBD1. After removal of 3 bases from V and 2 bases from J, the junction contained 9 bases not matched to a gene. This CDR3 is built from 17 residues. Germline V gives CDR1 LNHDA, CDR2 SQIVND (reference sequence). The CDR3 region has the DNA TGTGCCAGTAGTATTTCCTCGGGGACAGAAAACACCGGGGAGCTGTTTTTT. It translates to CASSISSGTENTGELFF. Complete variable domain (other parts from reference TRBV19 and TRBJ2-2): DGGITQSPKYLFRKEGQNVTLSCEQNLNHDAMYWYRQDPGQGLRLIYYSQIVNDFQKGDIAEGYSVSREKKESFPLTVTSAQKNPTAFYLCASSISSGTENTGELFFGEGSRLTVL.

In its sample, this clone was seen a few times. The read ends 1 residue early relative to the CDR3; the germline J gene fills the gap. This chain joins TRBV10-3 and TRBJ1-1; 7 positions agree with TRBD1. Trimming took 0 bases from V and 4 from J; bases not matched to a gene: 5. The CDR3 covers 15 residues. Germline V gene sequence: CDR1 ENHRY, CDR2 SYGVKD. This CDR3 reads CAISESQGIGTEAFF. Incomplete CDR3 DNA: TGTGCCATCAGTGAGTCACAGGGGATAGGCACTGAAGCTTTC.

The rearrangement links TRBV28 to TRBJ1-5; weak D call: TRBD1 (5 bases). This CDR3 region has 16 residues. CDR1 is MDHEN, CDR2 SYDVKM, per germline. V gave up 2 bases and J gave up 2 bases, with 13 bases separating them. CDR3 sequence: CASSLMGRGRNQPQHF. In nucleotides, the CDR3 is TGTGCCAGCAGTTTAATGGGGAGGGGCCGCAATCAGCCCCAGCATTTT. The full variable domain, rest sourced from reference TRBV28 and TRBJ1-5, is DVKVTQSSRYLVKRTGEKVFLECVQDMDHENMFWYRQDPGLGLRLIYFSYDVKMKEKGDIPEGYSVSREKKERFSLILESASTNQTSMYLCASSLMGRGRNQPQHFGDGTRLSIL.

The chain joins TRBV18 to TRBJ1-1; no clear D gene. CDR1 and CDR2 from the germline V gene are KGHSH and LQKENI. The V end was cut by 2 bases, the J end by 7 bases, with 8 bases between. The CDR3 loop spans 12 amino acids. Here the CDR3 DNA reads TGTGCCAGCTCACCAACGGCGGATGAAGCTTTCTTT. This codes for CASSPTADEAFF.

V gene TRBV12-5 combines with J gene TRBJ1-2; no reliable D call. Trimming shortened V by 3 bases and J by 4 bases, and 6 bases separated the two germline ends. Germline assignment: CDR1 LGHNT and CDR2 FRNRAP. CDR3 length: 12 amino acids. The CDR3 loop is CASGFSGYGYTF. The CDR3 bases are TGTGCTAGTGGTTTTTCGGGCTATGGCTACACCTTC.

The chain links TRBV18 to TRBJ1-1; 8 nucleotides match TRBD1. CDR3 length: 16 residues. The germline CDR1 and CDR2 sequences are KGHSH and LQKENI. The J segment lost 0 bases and the V segment lost 3 bases, leaving 6 bases of the junction unmatched. The CDR3 DNA follows: TGTGCCAGCTCACCCGTGACAGGGGAAATGAACACTGAAGCTTTCTTT. This codes for CASSPVTGEMNTEAFF.

This clone was detected a few times. This chain connects TRBV28 to TRBJ1-1; D ambiguous. The germline V and J ends were trimmed by 10 bases and 0 bases, with 15 bases remaining between them. CDR1 MDHEN and CDR2 SYDVKM come from the germline V gene. The CDR3 covers 14 residues. For the CDR3, the DNA is TGTGCCACCTCCGGAGCCCACATGAACACTGAAGCTTTCTTT. It specifies CATSGAHMNTEAFF.

This clone was observed a handful of times. V and J are TRBV11-3 and TRBJ2-1, with 9 bases that match TRBD1. Germline CDR1 SGHNT, CDR2 YENEEA. The CDR3 runs 18 residues. Germline trimming cut 4 bases from V and 1 base from J; bases unmatched to any gene: 11. This chain's CDR3 is CASSSPGQGFQSYNEQFF. Written as DNA, the CDR3 is TGTGCCAGCAGCTCACCGGGACAGGGTTTTCAGTCCTACAATGAGCAGTTCTTC.

The J gene is TRBJ2-1, the V gene TRBV16; 11 nucleotides align to TRBD1. The J segment lost 7 bases and the V segment lost 4 bases, leaving 9 bases of the junction unmatched. From germline, CDR1 is KGHSY and CDR2 FQNENV. CDR3 length: 16 amino acids. The CDR3 region is CASSRTGTGGMNEQFF. DNA for the CDR3: TGTGCCAGCAGCCGAACCGGGACAGGGGGAATGAATGAGCAGTTCTTC.

The genes are TRBV9 and TRBJ2-1, with D possibly TRBD1 on 5 matching bases. In germline, CDR1 is SGDLS, CDR2 YYNGEE. CDR3 length: 15 residues. V was cut by 0 bases and J by 5 bases, with 12 bases left in between. CDR3 in DNA: TGTGCCAGCAGCGTAGTGTCAGGGTTCCACAATGAGCAGTTCTTC. It translates to CASSVVSGFHNEQFF.

This clone turned up a few times. The V call is TRBV6-8, the J call TRBJ1-1; D gene unclear. There are 12 residues in the CDR3. CDR1 and CDR2 from the germline V gene are MNHGY and SAAAGT. V lost 5 bases, J lost 3 bases, and 7 bases lay in between. CDR3 sequence reads: CASSGSDTEAFF. In nucleotides, the CDR3 is TGTGCCAGCAGTGGGTCGGACACTGAAGCTTTCTTT.

This clone is labeled medium-sized. J is TRBJ2-5 and V is TRBV2, with a possible D match to TRBD2 (7 bases). The CDR3 has 17 amino acids. Germline-derived CDR1 and CDR2 are SNHLY and FYNNEI. V dropped 6 bases and J dropped 2 bases, with 22 bases sitting between them. CDR3 loop: CASSVGGGKGSQETQYF. The CDR3 DNA sequence: TGTGCCAGCAGCGTAGGGGGGGGAAAGGGTTCTCAAGAGACCCAGTACTTC.

By sample share, this clone is large. V and J are TRBV6-8 and TRBJ2-5; perhaps TRBD2 as D (5 bases). Between the trimmed V and J ends, which lost 6 bases and 0 bases, there was a span of 14 bases. The CDR3 is made up of 15 amino acids. CDR1 is MNHGY, CDR2 SAAAGT, per germline. This CDR3 reads CASSPIPGDQETQYF. Here the CDR3 DNA reads TGTGCCAGCAGCCCCATACCCGGGGACCAAGAGACCCAGTACTTC.

This clone was counted once. This chain links TRBV19 with TRBJ2-7; the match to TRBD2 covers 9 bases. From germline, CDR1 is LNHDA and CDR2 SQIVND (reference sequence). The CDR3 totals 15 residues. Trimming took 4 bases from V and 2 from J; bases not matched to a gene: 6. The CDR3 DNA reads TGTGCCAGTAGTAAAAGCGGGGGGCTACCCTACGAGCAGTACGTC. Encoded protein: CASSKSGGLPYEQYV.

The chain links TRBV9 to TRBJ1-5; D not resolved. V was cut by 10 bases and J by 3 bases, with 14 bases left in between. This CDR3 has 13 amino acids. Germline V CDR1 and CDR2: SGDLS, YYNGEE. The CDR3, as DNA: TGTGCCGGGTCAGGCCAGTCCAATCAGCCCCAGCATTTT. Residues: CAGSGQSNQPQHF.

This clone was observed a few times. The chain carries TRBV6-1 and TRBJ2-7; 8 positions match TRBD1. V shed 0 bases and J 6 bases; nucleotides not matched to a gene: 10. The V gene's germline CDR1 is MNHNS and CDR2 SASEGT. The length of the CDR3 is 16 residues. The CDR3 DNA reads as TGTGCCAGCAGTGAAGCGTTCGGACAGGGTAGTGTCGAGCAGTACTTC. It codes for CASSEAFGQGSVEQYF.

The chain recombines TRBV11-3 with TRBJ2-5; perhaps TRBD1 as D (6 bases). CDR3 length: 15 residues. V lost 5 bases and J 2 bases, leaving 15 bases between the germline ends. Germline V gene data show CDR1 as SGHNT and CDR2 as YENEEA. Here the CDR3 DNA reads TGTGCCAGCAGCCAGAGGGGGTGGGATCAAGAGACCCAGTACTTC. It translates to CASSQRGWDQETQYF.

This clone is classed as medium-sized. V gene TRBV7-2 combines with J gene TRBJ1-1; TRBD1 agrees at 8 bases. Germline V gene lookup returns CDR1 SGHTA and CDR2 FQGNSA. V shed 7 bases, J shed 1 base, and the junction held 2 bases outside the gene matches. The CDR3 is 13 amino acids. Here the CDR3 DNA reads TGTGCCAGCATCGGACAGGGGAACACTGAAGCTTTCTTT. Encoded protein: CASIGQGNTEAFF. The full variable domain, in which reference TRBV7-2 and TRBJ1-1 provide the parts outside the CDR3, is GAGVSQSPSNKVTEKGKDVELRCDPISGHTALYWYRQSLGQGLEFLIYFQGNSAPDKSGLPSDRFSAERTGGSVSTLTIQRTQQEDSAVYLCASIGQGNTEAFFGQGTRLTVV.

In its sample, this clone is large. The chain links TRBV11-3 to TRBJ2-1, with D hard to call. Between the trimmed V and J ends, which lost 5 bases and 0 bases, there was a span of 14 bases. The CDR3 totals 16 residues. Germline V gene sequence: CDR1 SGHNT, CDR2 YENEEA. The CDR3 reads CASSPKAVSSYNEQFF. In DNA, the CDR3 is TGTGCCAGCAGCCCGAAGGCGGTAAGCTCCTACAATGAGCAGTTCTTC.

This sequence joins TRBV18 and TRBJ1-5, with D perhaps matching TRBD1 (5 bases). The CDR3 has 16 residues. Trimming stripped 1 base from V and 2 bases from J, with 12 bases between. Per germline, CDR1 KGHSH and CDR2 LQKENI. In nucleotides, the CDR3 is TGTGCCAGCTCACCACGGGGAGGGGAAGGCAATCAGCCCCAGCATTTT. Translated: CASSPRGGEGNQPQHF.

V is TRBV18 and J is TRBJ2-3; 10 positions agree with TRBD2. The CDR3 totals 16 residues. After removal of 3 bases from V and 6 bases from J, the junction contained 9 bases not matched to a gene. Germline V gives CDR1 KGHSH, CDR2 LQKENI. The CDR3 DNA sequence: TGTGCCAGCTCACCCCCCGGTAGCGGGGGGCCTGATACGCAGTATTTT. Protein: CASSPPGSGGPDTQYF.

The V and J genes are TRBV28 and TRBJ1-4, with D uncertain. Trimming left V 2 bases short and J 0 bases short, with 4 bases between. Germline loops: CDR1 MDHEN, CDR2 SYDVKM. CDR3 length: 14 amino acids. The CDR3: CASSLSATNEKLFF. The CDR3 nucleotides are TGTGCCAGCAGTTTAAGCGCAACTAATGAAAAACTGTTTTTT.

The chain is built from TRBV15 and TRBJ1-5; D call uncertain. Trimming shortened V by 6 bases and J by 6 bases, and 15 bases separated the two germline ends. CDR1 is LNHNV and CDR2 is YYDKDF in the germline V gene (reference sequence). The length of the CDR3 is 14 residues. CDR3 sequence reads: CATRDTRTGQPQHF. The CDR3 DNA reads TGTGCCACCAGAGATACCCGGACCGGTCAGCCCCAGCATTTT.

By its share, this clone is large (0.1 to 1%). The gene calls are TRBV4-1 and TRBJ1-2, with a tentative D call TRBD1 (6 bases). The length of the CDR3 is 15 residues. Trimming took off 0 bases at V and 6 bases at J, with 14 bases between the two ends. Germline V gives CDR1 MGHRA, CDR2 YSYEKL. The CDR3 sequence: CASSQDPGAWDGYTF. The DNA of the CDR3 is TGCGCCAGCAGCCAAGATCCGGGGGCTTGGGATGGCTACACCTTC.

The chain couples TRBV2 to TRBJ1-5, with a tentative D call TRBD1 (5 bases). Trimming pared 8 bases from V and 5 bases from J, leaving 22 bases between. CDR1 and CDR2 (germline): SNHLY, FYNNEI. The CDR3 has 16 amino acids. The CDR3: CASVKSLGGSDQPQHF. The CDR3 DNA follows: TGTGCCAGCGTAAAATCCCTTGGGGGTTCGGATCAGCCCCAGCATTTT.